One and the same sample provided the 8 T cell receptor beta chains below, sequenced in a study of OX40 agonist ivuxolimab in advanced cancers. Assay used: immunoSEQ multiplex PCR; TCRdb lists only in-frame clones, some missing. The sample carries roughly 38,000 clones, roughly nine tenths recorded once. The material sequenced was CD4+ or CD8+ T cells sorted from blood, taken in a trial of the OX40 agonist ivuxolimab. The receptors here all came from an adult with an advanced solid tumor such as melanoma, head and neck, liver or kidney cancer.

V is TRBV27 and J is TRBJ2-3, with 13 nucleotides matching TRBD2. The CDR3 is 17 amino acids. Germline V gives CDR1 MNHEY, CDR2 SMNVEV (reference sequence). Germline trimming cut 5 bases from V and 8 bases from J; bases unmatched to any gene: 13. DNA for the CDR3: TGTGCCAGCAGTCCCGCAACTAGCGGGGGGGACCGAGGTACGCAGTATTTT. This encodes CASSPATSGGDRGTQYF.

The DNA for the CDR3 is TGTGCCAGCAGCTTGGGCCCAGCGGGGGCCGGGGTGAATGAGCAGTTCTTC. Translation: CASSLGPAGAGVNEQFF. V usage is TRBV5-4 and J usage is TRBJ2-1; 8 nucleotides line up with TRBD2. The junction had 12 bases not matched to a gene; V was cut back by 0 bases and J by 7 bases. The germline CDR1 and CDR2 sequences are SGHNT and YYREEE (reference sequence). This CDR3 is built from 17 residues.

This chain links TRBV19 with TRBJ2-7, with TRBD2 matching over 10 bases. The CDR3 covers 16 residues. V lost 4 bases, J lost 3 bases, and 9 bases stayed unmatched. Germline V CDR1 and CDR2: LNHDA, SQIVND (reference sequence). The CDR3 DNA follows: TGTGCCAGTAGTACCTCAGGACTAGCGGATAACTACGAGCAGTACTTC. This sequence encodes CASSTSGLADNYEQYF.

V gene TRBV6-5 combines with J gene TRBJ1-1; D unclear. Trimming pared 4 bases from V and 1 base from J, leaving 7 bases between. CDR1 MNHEY and CDR2 SVGAGI come from the germline V gene. The CDR3 extends over 13 amino acids. The CDR3 loop is CASSWGGNTEAFF. The CDR3 DNA follows: TGTGCCAGCAGTTGGGGTGGGAACACTGAAGCTTTCTTT.

The genes are TRBV5-1 and TRBJ2-2; 11 bases are a match to TRBD1. V dropped 3 bases and J dropped 5; count of bases not matched to a gene: 6. Looked up from germline, CDR1 is SGHRS and CDR2 is YFSETQ. CDR3 length: 16 amino acids. The CDR3 spells CASSSPGTGGTGELFF. The CDR3 nucleotides read TGCGCCAGCAGCTCACCCGGGACAGGGGGTACCGGGGAGCTGTTTTTT.

This clone came up a few times. This chain joins TRBV5-4 and TRBJ1-2, with TRBD1 matching 7 bases. After removal of 0 bases from V and 5 bases from J, the junction contained 13 bases not matched to a gene. Germline CDR1 SGHNT, CDR2 YYREEE (reference sequence). The CDR3 consists of 17 residues. CDR3 region: CASSLDLVQGIRYGYTF. The DNA of the CDR3 is TGTGCCAGCAGCTTGGACCTGGTACAGGGGATACGGTATGGCTACACCTTC.

The genes are TRBV6-6 and TRBJ1-5; D remains unclear. The CDR3 totals 16 residues. Trimming left V 0 bases short and J 2 bases short, with 11 bases between. Germline-derived CDR1 and CDR2 are MNHNY and SVGAGI (reference sequence). The CDR3 region has the DNA TGTGCCAGCAGTTACTCCAGACCTAGGGGCAATCAGCCCCAGCATTTT. This gives the protein CASSYSRPRGNQPQHF.

This rearrangement joins TRBV6-1 to TRBJ2-1; tentatively, D is TRBD2 (5 bases). This CDR3 spans 15 amino acids. Germline CDR1 MNHNS, CDR2 SASEGT. Between the trimmed V and J ends, which lost 2 bases and 16 bases, there was a span of 24 bases. The CDR3 is CASSERTAPFRGGFF. CDR3 sequence (DNA): TGTGCCAGCAGTGAACGGACTGCCCCCTTCCGGGGTGGCTTCTTC.